The T cell receptor beta chain described here comes from a study of blood T cell repertoires in COVID-19. Study-wide context: Samples taken during acute and convalescent COVID-19 were collected in the United States, Italy and Spain. The cDNA or gDNA used as material had been derived from T cells, B-cell-depleted T cells, or PBMCs.

In the study's own analysis: Reference gene primer amplification yielded estimated nucleated cell counts. Sequencing used immunoSEQ multiplex PCR; TCRdb keeps in-frame clones, though not all of them. The D gene and trimming were derived from the DNA, and the V and J assignments and clone size from that table. The table records around 180,000 clones, around 87% of them present only once. The ends lost 3 bases at V and 0 bases at J; junction bases unmatched: 6. The CDR3 runs 17 residues. Germline CDR1 is MNHNS and CDR2 is SASEGT. The origin of this receptor is a man in his forties or fifties with active or convalescent COVID-19. What was sequenced was peripheral blood. The rearrangement uses TRBV6-1 and TRBJ1-2; 11 bases fit TRBD1. This CDR3 is CASSDLDRGPSNYGYTF. Written as DNA, the CDR3 is TGTGCCAGCAGTGACTTGGACAGGGGGCCTTCTAACTATGGCTACACCTTC.